This TCR beta chain is from a study of tumor-infiltrating lymphocytes in primary liver carcinoma. From roughly 0.55 ug of total RNA, TCR beta-specific cDNA was reverse-transcribed using a constant-region primer. ARM-PCR was slightly modified, and three nested multiplex PCR rounds with it gave rise to the TCR beta libraries. Use of TRBV1-TRBV30 forward primers with a C-beta reverse primer characterized the first two PCR rounds, which lasted about 11 cycles each. TCRdb reprocessed the multiplex PCR reads via MiXCR and lists one record per CDR3 protein. The sample has 20,000 to 25,000 distinct CDR3 sequences; 65% to 85% are singletons. Remarks on this clonotype: One junction end does not reproduce the germline sequence, and a read error may be involved.

CDR3 size: 13 residues. CDR1 and CDR2 from the germline V gene are MNHEY and SVGAGI. Investigators took RNA and DNA out together from 20-30 mg of unsorted bulk tissue. This chain links TRBV6-5 with TRBJ2-5; 9 bases align to TRBD1. The receptor comes from a woman under 40 with primary liver carcinoma and hepatitis B virus infection. Sequenced material: liver tumor tissue from sampling region 2. Subset denoted: tumor region T2, inferior pole. This CDR3 reads CASSTNRGPTQNF. CDR3 sequence (DNA): TGTGCAAGCAGTACCAACAGGGGGCCGACCCAGAACTTC.